This T cell receptor beta chain stems from a study of PD-L1 blockade in urothelial cancer. At the level of the study: The year 2014 saw patients start atezolizumab, 1,200 mg intravenously every 3 weeks. Individuals in the cohort had been given 0 to 3 earlier chemotherapy regimens. Timepoints chosen for blood analysis were 3 weeks (second dose) and 6 weeks after treatment start.

Generated by immunoSEQ multiplex PCR, the TCRdb table keeps only in-frame clones and is missing some. The sample includes tens of thousands of clones, more than 80% of them seen just once. The CDR3 runs 14 residues. V was pared by 3 bases and J by 6 bases, with 4 bases of the junction left unmatched. The V gene's germline CDR1 is KGHSH and CDR2 LQKENI. Study-level points and caveats: Patients who had durable benefit saw their tumor-associated blood clones expand more at 3 weeks.

Regarding time point: pretreatment peripheral blood. Comments on this clone: Its specificity is unknown.

The source is a man between 65 and 79 years old with urothelial cancer. Sequencing was performed on PBMCs, taken around atezolizumab (anti-PD-L1) treatment. The chain is built from TRBV18 and TRBJ2-1; 8 nucleotides align to TRBD2. The chain's CDR3 is CASSPSGTSNEQFF. DNA of the CDR3: TGTGCCAGCTCACCGTCCGGGACTAGCAATGAGCAGTTCTTC. The full variable domain, completed using reference TRBV18 and TRBJ2-1, is NAGVMQNPRHLVRRRGQEARLRCSPMKGHSHVYWYRQLPEEGLKFMVYLQKENIIDESGMPKERFSAEFPKEGPSILRIQQVVRGDSAAYFCASSPSGTSNEQFFGPGTRLTVL.